The present entry profiles one TCR beta chain with its context. Its antigen is not identified. This record comes from a study of CXCR3-negative and CXCR3-positive naive CD8 T cells. Study-wide points: Higher TRB CDR3 hydrophobicity marked CXCR3-positive naive cells relative to CXCR3-negative naive cells. TCR strength was inferred from TRB CDR3 properties, while surface CD5 was comparable between naive subsets. TRBV-TRBJ usage was similar across naive CXCR3 subsets but distinct in memory cells.

The CDR3 is 17 amino acids. Per germline, CDR1 KGHDR and CDR2 SFDVKD. Through 5' RACE with UMI labels, the TRB cDNA libraries were prepared. With the 5' RACE reads reprocessed, TCRdb shows one record per CDR3 protein and no DNA. In all, the sample yields about 84,000 distinct CDR3 sequences. The chain combines TRBV24-1 with TRBJ1-3; the D gene TCRdb calls, TRBD1, cannot be checked with no DNA. Sequenced sample: naive CXCR3+ CD8+ T cells from blood. Documented subset: CD45RO-CCR7+CD27+CD95- naive CD8+ T cells expressing CXCR3 (TNR3+). This clonotype originated in a human donor in good health. Some clones in this sample may be carry-over from other donors' samples. The CDR3 protein is CATSDYTTGQFGNTIYF.